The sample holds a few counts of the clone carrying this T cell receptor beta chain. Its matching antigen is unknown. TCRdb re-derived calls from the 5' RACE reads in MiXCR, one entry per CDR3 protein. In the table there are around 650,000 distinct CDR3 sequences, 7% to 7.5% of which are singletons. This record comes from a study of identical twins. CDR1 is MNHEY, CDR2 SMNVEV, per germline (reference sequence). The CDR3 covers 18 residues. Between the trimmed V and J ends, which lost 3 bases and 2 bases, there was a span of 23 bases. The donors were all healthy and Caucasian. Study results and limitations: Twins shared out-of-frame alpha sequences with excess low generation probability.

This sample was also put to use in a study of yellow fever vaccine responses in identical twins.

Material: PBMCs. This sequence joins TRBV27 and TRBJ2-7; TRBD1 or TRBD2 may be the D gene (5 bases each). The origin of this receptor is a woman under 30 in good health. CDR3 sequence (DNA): TGTGCCAGCAGTTTGGGGACGACGCTAACCCCCAAAGCCTACGAGCAGTACTTC. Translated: CASSLGTTLTPKAYEQYF.